This T cell receptor beta chain stems from a study of identical twins (dated by TCRdb to 2016 to 2018). Background for the entire study: To test whether fetal clonotypes persist, the study used deep sequencing on TCR alpha and beta repertoires from monozygotic twins, unrelated adults of various ages, and cord blood. To rule out contamination, the twin experiments were replicated at different times with different library preparation protocols.

Library preparation was by 5' RACE. The sequencer was an Illumina HiSeq 2000. A universal primer binding site was introduced by template switching, and a unique molecular identifier was present in the final cDNA, enabling accurate counting of TCR cDNA molecules. First-strand cDNA for TCR alpha and beta chains was synthesized from specific primers in the conserved constant-segment region. To control for contamination, each cDNA library was double barcoded with a SMART-Mk sample barcode plus Illumina barcodes. Two successive PCR steps introduced TruSeq adapter sequences along with Illumina sample barcodes. Sequencing of the TCR alpha and beta cDNA libraries was done on the Illumina HiSeq platform using custom primers. In the paper's pipeline: MiGEC processed the raw reads to extract unique molecular identifiers, while MiXCR was used to determine the CDR3 positions. For each individual, recombination models were inferred using an EM algorithm with the repgenHMM and IGoR tools. Shared clonotypes were analyzed with the tcR package in R, and sharing was normalized by the product of cloneset sizes. Out-of-frame nonproductive sequences were analyzed to study raw recombination free of thymic and clonal selection effects. In TCRdb, the public reads were trimmed at Q25 with fastp and aligned with MiXCR, with productive beta chains retained. CDR3 protein sequences are deduplicated, and each keeps its most common genes and DNA. The V and J calls here are based on TCRdb, not the publication. The sample table contains more than 1.5 million distinct CDR3 sequences; only one count was recorded for about 32% of them. The ten largest clones add up to 0.25% to 0.3% of the sample.

What the work shows at the level of the full study, not this receptor alone: Because the same donors could not be followed over many years, the conclusions relied on cross-sectional statistical analysis. Fewer insertions were carried by abundant cord blood beta clonotypes; a weaker similar trend was observed in young adult naive repertoires, while no such trend was observed in memory repertoires. In beta out-of-frame sequences, excess twin sharing was weaker, because having fewer shared sequences lowered the signal-to-noise ratio. Compared with coincidental sharing between unrelated individuals, out-of-frame TCR alpha sequences shared between twins had an excess of sequences with low generation probability. Invariant T cells such as MAIT and iNKT could partly confound zero-insertion analyses, although diverse VJ usage argued against such confounding for most clonotypes. In monozygotic twins, out-of-frame TCR alpha sharing was systematically underestimated by recombination models, although the models agreed with sharing between unrelated individuals.

This clonotype was seen just once. The antigen it recognizes is unknown. No much larger clone exists at a distance of one base, and base qualities are not known. Only healthy Caucasian donors were included. The receptor's source is a newborn girl in good health. The material sequenced was cord blood.

Here the CDR3 is given as CSARNSRGYEQYF. The DNA sequence reads TGCAGTGCTAGAAATTCCCGGGGGTATGAGCAGTACTTC. The rearrangement joined TRBV20-1 to TRBJ2-5; a weak D assignment points to TRBD2 (6 bases agree). CDR1 DFQATT and CDR2 SNEGSKA were looked up in the germline V gene (reference sequence). Including cysteine and phenylalanine, the CDR3 has 13 amino acids. CDR3 DNA is the only sequence kept; it has 39 bases, read in frame from the first base. Between the V and J ends, shortened by 2 bases and 11 bases respectively, the junction contains 18 bases.